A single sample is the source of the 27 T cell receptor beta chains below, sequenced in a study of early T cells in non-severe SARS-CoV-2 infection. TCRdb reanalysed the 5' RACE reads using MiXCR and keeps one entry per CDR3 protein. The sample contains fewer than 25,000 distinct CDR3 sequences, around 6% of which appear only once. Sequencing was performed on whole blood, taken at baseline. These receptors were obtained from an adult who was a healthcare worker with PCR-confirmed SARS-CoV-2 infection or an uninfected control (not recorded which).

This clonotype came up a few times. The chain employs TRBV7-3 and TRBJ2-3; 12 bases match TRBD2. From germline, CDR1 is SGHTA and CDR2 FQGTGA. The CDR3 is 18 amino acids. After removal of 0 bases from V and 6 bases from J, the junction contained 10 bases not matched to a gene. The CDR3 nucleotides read TGTGCCAGCAGCTTAACTGGGGGGACTAGCGGGCCCCCTGATACGCAGTATTTT. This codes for CASSLTGGTSGPPDTQYF.

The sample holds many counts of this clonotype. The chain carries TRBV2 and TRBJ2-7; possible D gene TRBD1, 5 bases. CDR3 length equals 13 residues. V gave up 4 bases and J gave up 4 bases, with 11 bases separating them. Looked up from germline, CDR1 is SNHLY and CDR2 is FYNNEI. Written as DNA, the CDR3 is TGTGCCAGCAGTGGGGGCTGGATATACGAGCAGTACTTC. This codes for CASSGGWIYEQYF.

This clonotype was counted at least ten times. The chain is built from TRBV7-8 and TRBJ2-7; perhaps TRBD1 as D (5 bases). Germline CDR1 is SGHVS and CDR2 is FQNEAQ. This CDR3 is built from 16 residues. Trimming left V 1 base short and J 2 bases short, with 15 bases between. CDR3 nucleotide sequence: TGTGCCAGCAGCTTAGTTATCGGCCCAGGGACCTACGAGCAGTACTTC. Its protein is CASSLVIGPGTYEQYF.

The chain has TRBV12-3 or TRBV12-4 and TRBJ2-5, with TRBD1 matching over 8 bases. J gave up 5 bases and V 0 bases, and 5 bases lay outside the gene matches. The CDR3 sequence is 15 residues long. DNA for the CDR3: TGTGCCAGCAGTTTAGCTACTACAGGGGGGGAGACCCAGTACTTC. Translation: CASSLATTGGETQYF.

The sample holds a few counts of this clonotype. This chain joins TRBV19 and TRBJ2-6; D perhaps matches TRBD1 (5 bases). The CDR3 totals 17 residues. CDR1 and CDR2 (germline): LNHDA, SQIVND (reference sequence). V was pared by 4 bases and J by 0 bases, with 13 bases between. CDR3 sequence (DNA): TGTGCCAGTAGTACCCGACAGTCCTTCTCTGGGGCCAACGTCCTGACTTTC. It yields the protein CASSTRQSFSGANVLTF.

The CDR3 DNA follows: TGTGCCAGCAGCTCGGACCTACTTTCCTACAATGAGCAGTTCTTC. Translated: CASSSDLLSYNEQFF. V is TRBV11-2 and J is TRBJ2-1; D call uncertain. This CDR3 is built from 15 residues. CDR1 and CDR2 from the germline V gene are SGHAT and FQNNGV. Trimming left V 4 bases short and J 1 base short, with 11 bases between.

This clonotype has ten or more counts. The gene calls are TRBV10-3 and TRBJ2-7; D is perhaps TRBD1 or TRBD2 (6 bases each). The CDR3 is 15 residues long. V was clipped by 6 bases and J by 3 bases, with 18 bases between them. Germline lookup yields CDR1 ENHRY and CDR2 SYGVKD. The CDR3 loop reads CAISQRGGGNYEQYF. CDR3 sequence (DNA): TGTGCCATCAGCCAGCGAGGAGGGGGTAACTACGAGCAGTACTTC.

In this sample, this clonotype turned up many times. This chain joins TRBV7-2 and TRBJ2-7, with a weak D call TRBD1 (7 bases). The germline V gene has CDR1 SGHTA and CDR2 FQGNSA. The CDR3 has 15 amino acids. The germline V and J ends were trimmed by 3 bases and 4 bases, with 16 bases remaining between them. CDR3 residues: CASSFWWAGGYEQYF. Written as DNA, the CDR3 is TGTGCCAGCAGCTTCTGGTGGGCAGGGGGGTACGAGCAGTACTTC.

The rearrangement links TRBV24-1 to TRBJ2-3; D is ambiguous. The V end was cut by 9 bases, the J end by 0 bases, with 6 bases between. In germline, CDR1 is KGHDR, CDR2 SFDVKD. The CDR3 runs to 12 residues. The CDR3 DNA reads TGTGCCACCGCATCTAGCACAGATACGCAGTATTTT. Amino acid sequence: CATASSTDTQYF.

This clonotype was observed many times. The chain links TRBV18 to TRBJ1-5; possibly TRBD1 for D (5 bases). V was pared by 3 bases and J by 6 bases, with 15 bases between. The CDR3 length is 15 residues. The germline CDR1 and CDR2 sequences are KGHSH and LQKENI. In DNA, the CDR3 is TGTGCCAGCTCACCGAGCAGGGCCTCTACTCAGCCCCAGCATTTT. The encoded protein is CASSPSRASTQPQHF.

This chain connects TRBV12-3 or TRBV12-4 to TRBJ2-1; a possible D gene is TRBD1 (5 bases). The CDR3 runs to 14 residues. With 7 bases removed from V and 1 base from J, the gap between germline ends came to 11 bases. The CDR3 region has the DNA TGTGCCAGCACCCCCGACAGATCCTACAATGAGCAGTTCTTC. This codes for CASTPDRSYNEQFF.

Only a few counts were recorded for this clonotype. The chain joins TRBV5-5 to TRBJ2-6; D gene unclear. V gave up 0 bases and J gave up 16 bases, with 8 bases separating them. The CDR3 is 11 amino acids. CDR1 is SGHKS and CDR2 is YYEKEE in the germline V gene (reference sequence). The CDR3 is CASSLAPFLTF. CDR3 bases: TGTGCCAGCAGCTTGGCCCCGTTTCTGACTTTC.

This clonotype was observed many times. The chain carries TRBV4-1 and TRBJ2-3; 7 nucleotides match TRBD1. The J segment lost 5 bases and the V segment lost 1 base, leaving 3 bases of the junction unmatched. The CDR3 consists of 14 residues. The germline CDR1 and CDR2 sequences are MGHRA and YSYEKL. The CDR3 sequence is CASSQVRGRDTQYF. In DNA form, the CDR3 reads TGCGCCAGCAGCCAAGTAAGGGGGCGAGATACGCAGTATTTT.

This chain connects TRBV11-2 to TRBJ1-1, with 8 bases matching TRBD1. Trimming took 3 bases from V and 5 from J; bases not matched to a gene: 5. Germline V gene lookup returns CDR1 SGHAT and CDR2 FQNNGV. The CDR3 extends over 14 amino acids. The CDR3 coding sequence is TGTGCCAGCAGCTTGGCAGGGGGCGATACTGAAGCTTTCTTT. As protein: CASSLAGGDTEAFF.

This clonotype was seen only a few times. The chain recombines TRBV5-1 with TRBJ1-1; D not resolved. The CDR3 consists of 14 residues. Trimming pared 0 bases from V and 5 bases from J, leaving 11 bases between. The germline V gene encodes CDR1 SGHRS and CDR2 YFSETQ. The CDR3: CASSLVGVGTEAFF. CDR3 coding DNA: TGCGCCAGCAGCTTGGTGGGAGTTGGAACTGAAGCTTTCTTT. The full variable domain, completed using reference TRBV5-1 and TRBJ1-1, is KAGVTQTPRYLIKTRGQQVTLSCSPISGHRSVSWYQQTPGQGLQFLFEYFSETQRNKGNFPGRFSGRQFSNSRSEMNVSTLELGDSALYLCASSLVGVGTEAFFGQGTRLTVV.

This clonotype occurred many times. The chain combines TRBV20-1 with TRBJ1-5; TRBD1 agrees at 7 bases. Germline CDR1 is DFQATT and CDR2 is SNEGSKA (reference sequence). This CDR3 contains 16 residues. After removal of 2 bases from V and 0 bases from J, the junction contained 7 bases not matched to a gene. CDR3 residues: CSARTETGYSNQPQHF. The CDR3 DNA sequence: TGCAGTGCTAGAACAGAGACAGGGTATAGCAATCAGCCCCAGCATTTT.

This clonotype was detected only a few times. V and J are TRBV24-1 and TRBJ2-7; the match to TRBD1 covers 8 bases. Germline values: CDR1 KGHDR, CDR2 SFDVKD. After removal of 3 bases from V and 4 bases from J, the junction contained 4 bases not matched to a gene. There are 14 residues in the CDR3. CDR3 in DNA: TGTGCCACCAGTGATGCAGGGGGCTCTTACGAGCAGTACTTC. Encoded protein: CATSDAGGSYEQYF.

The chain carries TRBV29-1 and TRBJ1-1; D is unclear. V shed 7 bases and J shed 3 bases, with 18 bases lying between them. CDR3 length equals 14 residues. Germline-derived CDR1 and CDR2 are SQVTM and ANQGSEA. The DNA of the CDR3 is TGCAGCGCAGAACTGGACCGGGAGCACACTGAAGCTTTCTTT. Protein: CSAELDREHTEAFF.

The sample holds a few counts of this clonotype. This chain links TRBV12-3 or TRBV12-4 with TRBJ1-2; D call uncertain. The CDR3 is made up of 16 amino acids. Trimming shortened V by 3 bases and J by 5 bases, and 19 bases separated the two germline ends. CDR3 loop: CASSLRQIGLWYGYTF. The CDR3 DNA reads TGTGCCAGCAGTTTGCGCCAAATCGGTTTGTGGTATGGCTACACCTTC.

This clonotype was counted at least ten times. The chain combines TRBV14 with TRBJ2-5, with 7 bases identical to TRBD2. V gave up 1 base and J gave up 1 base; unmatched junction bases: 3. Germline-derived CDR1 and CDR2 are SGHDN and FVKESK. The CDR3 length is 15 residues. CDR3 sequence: CASSQGGRAQETQYF. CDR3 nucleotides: TGTGCCAGCAGCCAAGGGGGGAGGGCCCAAGAGACCCAGTACTTC. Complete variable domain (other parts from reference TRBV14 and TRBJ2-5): EAGVTQFPSHSVIEKGQTVTLRCDPISGHDNLYWYRRVMGKEIKFLLHFVKESKQDESGMPNNRFLAERTGGTYSTLKVQPAELEDSGVYFCASSQGGRAQETQYFGPGTRLLVL.

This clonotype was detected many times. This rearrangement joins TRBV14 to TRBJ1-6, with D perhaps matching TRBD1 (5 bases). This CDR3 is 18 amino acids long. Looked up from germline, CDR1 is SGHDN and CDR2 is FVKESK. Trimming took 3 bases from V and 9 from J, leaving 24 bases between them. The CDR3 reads CASSHHTGALAGASPLHF. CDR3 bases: TGTGCCAGCAGCCATCATACCGGGGCCCTAGCCGGGGCTTCACCCCTCCACTTT.

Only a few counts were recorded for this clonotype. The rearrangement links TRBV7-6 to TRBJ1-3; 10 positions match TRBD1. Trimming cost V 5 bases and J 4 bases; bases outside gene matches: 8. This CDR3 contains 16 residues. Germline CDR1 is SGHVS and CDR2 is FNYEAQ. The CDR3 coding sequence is TGTGCCAGCAGCCCCCGACAGGGGGCAAGGGGAAACACCATATATTTT. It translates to CASSPRQGARGNTIYF.

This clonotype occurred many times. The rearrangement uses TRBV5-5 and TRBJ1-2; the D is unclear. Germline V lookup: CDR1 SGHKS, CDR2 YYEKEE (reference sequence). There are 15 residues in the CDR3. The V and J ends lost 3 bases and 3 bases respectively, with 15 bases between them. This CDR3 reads CASSSAGLRDYGYTF. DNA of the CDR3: TGTGCCAGCAGCTCCGCTGGGCTAAGGGACTATGGCTACACCTTC.

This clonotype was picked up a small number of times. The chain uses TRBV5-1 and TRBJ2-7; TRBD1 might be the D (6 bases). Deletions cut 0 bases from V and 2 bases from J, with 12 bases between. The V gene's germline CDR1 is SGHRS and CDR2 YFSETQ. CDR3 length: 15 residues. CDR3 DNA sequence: TGCGCCAGCAGCTTGGCCCAGGGGAGAACCTACGAGCAGTACTTC. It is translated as CASSLAQGRTYEQYF.

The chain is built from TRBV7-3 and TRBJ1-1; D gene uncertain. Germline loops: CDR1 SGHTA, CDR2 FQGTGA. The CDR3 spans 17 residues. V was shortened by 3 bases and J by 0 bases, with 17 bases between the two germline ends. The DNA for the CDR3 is TGTGCCAGCAGCTTTCAATCGGTTCGCCTTATGAACACTGAAGCTTTCTTT. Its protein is CASSFQSVRLMNTEAFF.

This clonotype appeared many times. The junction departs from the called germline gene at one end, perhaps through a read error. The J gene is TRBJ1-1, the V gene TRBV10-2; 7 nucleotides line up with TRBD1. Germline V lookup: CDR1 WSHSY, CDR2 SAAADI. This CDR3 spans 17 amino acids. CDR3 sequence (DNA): TGCGCCAGCAGTGAGTCACAGGGGCCCGGCGTGAACACTGAAGTTTTCTTT. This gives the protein CASSESQGPGVNTEVFF.

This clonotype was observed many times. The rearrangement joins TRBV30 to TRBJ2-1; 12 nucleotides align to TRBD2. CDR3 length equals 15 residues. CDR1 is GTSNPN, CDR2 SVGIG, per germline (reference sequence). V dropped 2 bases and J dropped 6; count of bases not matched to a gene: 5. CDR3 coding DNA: TGTGCCTGGAGTCGTGCTAGCGGGGGGGCCAATGAGCAGTTCTTC. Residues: CAWSRASGGANEQFF.